The entry below describes one TCR beta chain. Primers: 60 Vbeta forward and 13 Jbeta reverse. Profiled with immunoSEQ multiplex PCR; TCRdb holds only in-frame clones, not every one. The sample contains approximately 140,000 clones, around three quarters of which appear only once. The record originates from a study of cytomegalovirus exposure and HLA in healthy donors. The specimen sequenced was PBMCs. The source of this sequence is a woman aged 40-49 years in good health and CMV-seropositive.

CDR3 amino acids: CASSPPSGAYSYEQYF. As DNA, the CDR3 is TGTGCCAGCAGTCCCCCAAGTGGGGCGTACTCCTACGAGCAGTACTTC. V gene TRBV25-1 combines with J gene TRBJ2-7, with D possibly matching TRBD1 (5 bases). Trimming shortened V by 5 bases and J by 0 bases, and 17 bases separated the two germline ends. Germline-derived CDR1 and CDR2 are MGHDK and SYGVNS. The CDR3 spans 16 residues.